Below, 20 T cell receptor beta chains from the same sample are listed, as sequenced in a study of T cell responses to AZD1222 COVID-19 vaccine. Here immunoSEQ multiplex PCR was the method, and the copy in TCRdb shows in-frame clones only, minus some. The data hold over 150,000 clones, with roughly nine tenths observed a single time. The starting material was peripheral blood, obtained on day 0 of MenACWY control vaccination. These receptors all stem from an adult in good health.

The rearrangement joins TRBV6-5 to TRBJ1-1; the D is unclear. Trimming stripped 5 bases from V and 0 bases from J, with 10 bases between. The length of the CDR3 is 14 residues. In germline, CDR1 is MNHEY, CDR2 SVGAGI. CDR3 nucleotides: TGTGCCAGCAGTAACCGACAAATGAACACTGAAGCTTTCTTT. Its protein product is CASSNRQMNTEAFF.

This clone was picked up a small number of times. The rearrangement joins TRBV30 to TRBJ2-1; D is perhaps TRBD2 (5 bases). V dropped 0 bases and J dropped 14 bases, with 17 bases sitting between them. Germline CDR1 is GTSNPN and CDR2 is SVGIG (reference sequence). The CDR3 has 13 residues. CDR3 loop: CAWSVPQRAAKFF. The CDR3 DNA reads TGTGCCTGGAGTGTACCCCAGCGAGCGGCGAAGTTCTTC.

The sample holds a few counts of this clone. This CDR3 reads CASSQRDRHPTLPGTTQYF. CDR3 in DNA: TGTGCCAGCAGCCAGAGGGACAGGCATCCTACCTTACCGGGCACGACCCAGTACTTC. The chain links TRBV14 to TRBJ2-5; 8 positions agree with TRBD1. The germline V gene has CDR1 SGHDN and CDR2 FVKESK. The CDR3 consists of 19 residues. Trimming removed 3 bases from V and 7 bases from J; junction bases left unmatched: 22.

This clone was detected once. The chain carries TRBV6-5 and TRBJ1-3; D unclear. Germline CDR1 MNHEY, CDR2 SVGAGI. The length of the CDR3 is 13 residues. V gave up 11 bases and J gave up 4 bases, with 15 bases separating them. The CDR3 coding sequence is TGTGCCGGCCAGAGAGGGTACGGAAACACCATATATTTT. Protein product: CAGQRGYGNTIYF.

The gene calls are TRBV5-4 and TRBJ2-2, with D perhaps given as TRBD1 or TRBD2 (6 bases each). This CDR3 contains 16 residues. The V gene's germline CDR1 is SGHNT and CDR2 YYREEE (reference sequence). Deletions cut 2 bases from V and 5 bases from J, with 16 bases between. CDR3 coding DNA: TGTGCCAGCAGCTTTGCATCGGGGGCGTTTACCGGGGAGCTGTTTTTT. Encoded protein: CASSFASGAFTGELFF.

The chain has TRBV7-8 and TRBJ1-2, with 7 nucleotides matching TRBD1. The CDR3 contains 14 residues. In germline, CDR1 is SGHVS, CDR2 FQNEAQ. The J segment lost 6 bases and the V segment lost 1 base, leaving 5 bases of the junction unmatched. CDR3 in amino acids: CASSLVLGQDGYTF. DNA for the CDR3: TGTGCCAGCAGCTTAGTATTAGGACAGGATGGCTACACCTTC.

The V gene is TRBV11-3, the J gene TRBJ2-3, with D possibly being TRBD1 or TRBD2 (6 bases each). CDR1 is SGHNT, CDR2 YENEEA, per germline. The CDR3 is 13 residues long. V was pared by 1 base and J by 8 bases, with 10 bases between. Written as DNA, the CDR3 is TGTGCCAGCAGCTTAGGGGGGGCGGGTACGCAGTATTTT. Translating gives CASSLGGAGTQYF.

V and J are TRBV6-5 and TRBJ1-1; D unresolved. CDR1 is MNHEY and CDR2 is SVGAGI in the germline V gene. The CDR3 runs to 13 residues. Trimming cost V 10 bases and J 1 base, with 13 bases left between them. The CDR3 here is CATHRPQNTEAFF. CDR3 coding DNA: TGTGCCACCCACCGCCCCCAGAACACTGAAGCTTTCTTT.

V is TRBV6-5 and J is TRBJ2-1, with D unclear. Germline values: CDR1 MNHEY, CDR2 SVGAGI. The CDR3 is made up of 13 amino acids. Trimming shortened V by 5 bases and J by 7 bases, and 12 bases separated the two germline ends. CDR3 amino acids: CASSLKGSNEQFF. DNA for the CDR3: TGTGCCAGCAGTCTCAAGGGATCGAATGAGCAGTTCTTC.

V is TRBV6-2 or TRBV6-3 and J is TRBJ2-7; TRBD2 is a possible D gene (6 bases). The CDR3 length is 15 residues. V lost 6 bases to trimming and J lost 0 bases, with 15 bases between them. Germline CDR1 reads MNHEY; CDR2 reads SVGEGT. The CDR3 region is CASSEIRGSSYEQYF. The CDR3 DNA follows: TGTGCCAGCAGCGAGATCCGGGGGAGCTCCTACGAGCAGTACTTC.

The gene calls are TRBV11-3 and TRBJ1-2; D is perhaps TRBD1 (5 bases). The CDR3 extends over 13 amino acids. The germline V and J ends were trimmed by 7 bases and 8 bases, with 17 bases remaining between them. CDR1 is SGHNT and CDR2 is YENEEA in the germline V gene. CDR3 sequence (DNA): TGTGCCAGCACCCCTCGGGCAGGGAGGGGCTACACCTTC. This gives the protein CASTPRAGRGYTF.

This clone was seen more than once but under ten times. The chain links TRBV5-4 to TRBJ1-5, with D possibly being TRBD1 (5 bases). CDR1 and CDR2 from the germline V gene are SGHNT and YYREEE (reference sequence). This CDR3 has 14 amino acids. Trimming stripped 0 bases from V and 7 bases from J, with 11 bases between. CDR3 protein: CASSLGGHLQPQHF. DNA of the CDR3: TGTGCCAGCAGCTTGGGAGGACATCTCCAGCCCCAGCATTTT.

CDR3 DNA: TGTGCCAGCAGCCCAAACAGGGGCAAAAACATTCAGTACTTC. It translates to CASSPNRGKNIQYF. The chain links TRBV11-2 to TRBJ2-4, with 7 positions matching TRBD1. V dropped 5 bases and J dropped 3; count of bases not matched to a gene: 4. CDR1 is SGHAT, CDR2 FQNNGV, per germline. CDR3 length: 14 residues.

This chain joins TRBV19 and TRBJ1-2; maybe TRBD1 (6 bases). The CDR3 runs to 13 residues. Germline V gene sequence: CDR1 LNHDA, CDR2 SQIVND (reference sequence). The V gene lost 4 bases and the J gene lost 2 bases, with 8 bases spanning the gap. The CDR3 coding sequence is TGTGCCAGTAGTAGGGACAAAAACTATGGCTACACCTTC. Translated: CASSRDKNYGYTF. Full variable domain (remainder filled in from reference TRBV19 and TRBJ1-2): DGGITQSPKYLFRKEGQNVTLSCEQNLNHDAMYWYRQDPGQGLRLIYYSQIVNDFQKGDIAEGYSVSREKKESFPLTVTSAQKNPTAFYLCASSRDKNYGYTFGSGTRLTVV.

The rearrangement joins TRBV19 to TRBJ1-2; 8 positions agree with TRBD1. J gave up 7 bases and V 5 bases, and 9 bases lay outside the gene matches. The germline CDR1 and CDR2 sequences are LNHDA and SQIVND (reference sequence). This CDR3 spans 14 amino acids. CDR3 region: CASSPIGTGSGYTF. CDR3 DNA sequence: TGTGCCAGTAGTCCGATCGGGACAGGATCTGGCTACACCTTC.

As for this clone: Additional DNA sequences in this sample encode the identical CDR3. The chain is built from TRBV19 and TRBJ1-2; 10 nucleotides align to TRBD1. V dropped 3 bases and J dropped 5; count of bases not matched to a gene: 3. Germline loops: CDR1 LNHDA, CDR2 SQIVND (reference sequence). There are 14 residues in the CDR3. CDR3 in amino acids: CASSIGQGGYGYTF. CDR3 sequence (DNA): TGTGCCAGTAGTATCGGACAGGGGGGGTATGGCTACACCTTC.

The J gene is TRBJ2-7, the V gene TRBV7-2; 7 bases align to TRBD1. In germline, CDR1 is SGHTA, CDR2 FQGNSA. With V trimmed by 6 bases and J by 3 bases, 8 bases remained unmatched. The CDR3 extends over 14 amino acids. The CDR3 DNA reads TGTGCCAGCAGTGTCAAGGGGGCTATCTACGAGCAGTACTTC. Its translation: CASSVKGAIYEQYF.

This clone has just one count. This chain uses TRBV25-1 with TRBJ2-5, with D hard to call. V shed 1 base and J shed 4 bases, with 10 bases lying between them. The CDR3 consists of 14 residues. In germline, CDR1 is MGHDK, CDR2 SYGVNS. The CDR3 loop reads CASSEFKVPETQYF. The CDR3 nucleotides read TGTGCCAGCAGTGAATTTAAGGTTCCAGAGACCCAGTACTTC. The full variable domain, completed using reference TRBV25-1 and TRBJ2-5, is EADIYQTPRYLVIGTGKKITLECSQTMGHDKMYWYQQDPGMELHLIHYSYGVNSTEKGDLSSESTVSRIRTEHFPLTLESARPSHTSQYLCASSEFKVPETQYFGPGTRLLVL.

This chain uses TRBV20-1 with TRBJ2-3; TRBD2 aligns across 9 bases. V shed 3 bases and J 3 bases; nucleotides not matched to a gene: 7. Per germline, CDR1 DFQATT and CDR2 SNEGSKA (reference sequence). CDR3 length: 15 amino acids. CDR3 amino acids: CSASLAGVVTDTQYF. Here the CDR3 DNA reads TGCAGTGCTAGTTTAGCGGGAGTGGTTACAGATACGCAGTATTTT.

The J gene is TRBJ2-5, the V gene TRBV29-1; D gene unclear. The germline CDR1 and CDR2 sequences are SQVTM and ANQGSEA. V lost 2 bases to trimming and J lost 7 bases, with 5 bases between them. This CDR3 is 10 amino acids long. The CDR3 loop is CSVESATQYF. In DNA form, the CDR3 reads TGCAGCGTTGAATCCGCGACCCAGTACTTC. The whole variable domain, filled in from reference TRBV29-1 and TRBJ2-5, reads SAVISQKPSRDICQRGTSLTIQCQVDSQVTMMFWYRQQPGQSLTLIATANQGSEATYESGFVIDKFPISRPNLTFSTLTVSNMSPEDSSIYLCSVESATQYFGPGTRLLVL.